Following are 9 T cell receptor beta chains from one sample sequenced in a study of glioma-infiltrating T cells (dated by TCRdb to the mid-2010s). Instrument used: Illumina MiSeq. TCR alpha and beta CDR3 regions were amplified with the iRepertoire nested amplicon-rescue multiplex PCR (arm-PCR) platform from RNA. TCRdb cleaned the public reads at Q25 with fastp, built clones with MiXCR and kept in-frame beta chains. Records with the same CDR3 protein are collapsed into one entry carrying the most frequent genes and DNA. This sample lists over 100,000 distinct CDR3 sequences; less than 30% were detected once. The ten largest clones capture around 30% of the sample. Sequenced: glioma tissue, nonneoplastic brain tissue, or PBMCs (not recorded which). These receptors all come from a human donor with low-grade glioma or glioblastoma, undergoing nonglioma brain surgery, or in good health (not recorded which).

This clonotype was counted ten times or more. The CDR3 region is CASSFGTYNEQFF. The CDR3 DNA is TGTGCCAGCAGCTTTGGGACATACAATGAGCAGTTCTTC. The chain recombines TRBV5-6 with TRBJ2-1; weak D call: TRBD1 (6 bases). This CDR3 is 13 amino acids long. Trimming cost V 2 bases and J 4 bases, with 7 bases left between them. Germline assignment: CDR1 SGHDT and CDR2 YYEEEE.

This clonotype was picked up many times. For the CDR3, the DNA is TGTGCCAGCAGCTCCGCTCTGGACAGGGGTGAAAAACTGTTTTTT. Translated: CASSSALDRGEKLFF. This rearrangement joins TRBV7-2 to TRBJ1-4; 9 nucleotides agree with TRBD1. V was clipped by 4 bases and J by 7 bases; unmatched bases: 7. Germline CDR1 is SGHTA and CDR2 is FQGNSA. This CDR3 is 15 amino acids long.

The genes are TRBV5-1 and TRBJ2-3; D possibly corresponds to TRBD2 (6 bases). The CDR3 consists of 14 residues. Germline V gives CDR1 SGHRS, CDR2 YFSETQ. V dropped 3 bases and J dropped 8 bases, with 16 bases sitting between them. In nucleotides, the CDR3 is TGCGCCAGCAGCTCGGGACTCGGGGAAGGTACGCAGTATTTT. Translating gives CASSSGLGEGTQYF. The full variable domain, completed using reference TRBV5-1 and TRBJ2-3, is KAGVTQTPRYLIKTRGQQVTLSCSPISGHRSVSWYQQTPGQGLQFLFEYFSETQRNKGNFPGRFSGRQFSNSRSEMNVSTLELGDSALYLCASSSGLGEGTQYFGPGTRLTVL.

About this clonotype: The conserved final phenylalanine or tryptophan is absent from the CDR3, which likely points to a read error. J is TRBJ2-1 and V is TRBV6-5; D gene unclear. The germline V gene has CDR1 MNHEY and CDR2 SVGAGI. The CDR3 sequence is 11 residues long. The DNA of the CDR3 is TGTGCCATCAGGATTCGCTATGATCAGTTCTGC. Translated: CAIRIRYDQFC.

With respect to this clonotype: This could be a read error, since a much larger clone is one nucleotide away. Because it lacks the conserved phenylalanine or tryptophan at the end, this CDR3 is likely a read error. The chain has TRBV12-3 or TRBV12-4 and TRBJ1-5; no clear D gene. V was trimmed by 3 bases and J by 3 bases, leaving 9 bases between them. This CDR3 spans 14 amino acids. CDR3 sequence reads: CASSFRQFNQPQHS. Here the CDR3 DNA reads TGTGCCAGCAGTTTCCGGCAATTCAATCAGCCCCAGCATTCT.

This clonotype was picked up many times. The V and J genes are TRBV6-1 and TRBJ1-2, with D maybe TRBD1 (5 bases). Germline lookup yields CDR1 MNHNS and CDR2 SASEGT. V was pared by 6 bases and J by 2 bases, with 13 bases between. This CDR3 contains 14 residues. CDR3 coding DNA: TGTGCCAGCAGCCGGGGACTGATCAACTATGGCTACACCTTC. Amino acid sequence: CASSRGLINYGYTF.

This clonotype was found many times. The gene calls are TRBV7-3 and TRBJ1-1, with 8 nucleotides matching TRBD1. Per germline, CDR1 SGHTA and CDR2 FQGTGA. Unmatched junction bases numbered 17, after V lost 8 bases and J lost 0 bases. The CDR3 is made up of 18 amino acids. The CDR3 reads CASALRPTGTGLNTEAFF. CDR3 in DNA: TGTGCCAGCGCTTTGCGCCCCACCGGGACAGGACTGAACACTGAAGCTTTCTTT.

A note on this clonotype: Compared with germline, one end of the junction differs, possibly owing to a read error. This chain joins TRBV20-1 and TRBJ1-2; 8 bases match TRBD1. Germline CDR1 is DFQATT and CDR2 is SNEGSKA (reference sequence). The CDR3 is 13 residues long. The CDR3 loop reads CSARSPGGYVYTF. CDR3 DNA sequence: TGCAGTGCCCGCTCGCCAGGGGGCTATGTCTACACCTTC.

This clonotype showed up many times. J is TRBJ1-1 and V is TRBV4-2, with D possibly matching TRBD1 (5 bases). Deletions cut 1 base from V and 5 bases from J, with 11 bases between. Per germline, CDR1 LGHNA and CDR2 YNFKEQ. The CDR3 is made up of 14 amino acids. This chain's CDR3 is CASSQGGVITEAFF. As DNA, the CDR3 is TGTGCCAGCAGCCAAGGGGGGGTAATAACTGAAGCTTTCTTT.